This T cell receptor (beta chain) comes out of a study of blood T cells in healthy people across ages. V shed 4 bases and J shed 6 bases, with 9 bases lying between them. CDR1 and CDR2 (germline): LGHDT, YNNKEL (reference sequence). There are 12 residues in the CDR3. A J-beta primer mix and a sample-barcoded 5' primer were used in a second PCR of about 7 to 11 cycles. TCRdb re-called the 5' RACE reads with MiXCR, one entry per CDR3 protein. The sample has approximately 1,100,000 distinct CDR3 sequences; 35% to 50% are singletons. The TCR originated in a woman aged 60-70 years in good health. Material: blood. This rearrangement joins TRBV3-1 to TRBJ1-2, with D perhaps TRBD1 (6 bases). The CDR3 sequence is CASSLRGNGYTF. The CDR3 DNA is TGTGCCAGCAGCCTCAGGGGTAATGGCTACACCTTC.